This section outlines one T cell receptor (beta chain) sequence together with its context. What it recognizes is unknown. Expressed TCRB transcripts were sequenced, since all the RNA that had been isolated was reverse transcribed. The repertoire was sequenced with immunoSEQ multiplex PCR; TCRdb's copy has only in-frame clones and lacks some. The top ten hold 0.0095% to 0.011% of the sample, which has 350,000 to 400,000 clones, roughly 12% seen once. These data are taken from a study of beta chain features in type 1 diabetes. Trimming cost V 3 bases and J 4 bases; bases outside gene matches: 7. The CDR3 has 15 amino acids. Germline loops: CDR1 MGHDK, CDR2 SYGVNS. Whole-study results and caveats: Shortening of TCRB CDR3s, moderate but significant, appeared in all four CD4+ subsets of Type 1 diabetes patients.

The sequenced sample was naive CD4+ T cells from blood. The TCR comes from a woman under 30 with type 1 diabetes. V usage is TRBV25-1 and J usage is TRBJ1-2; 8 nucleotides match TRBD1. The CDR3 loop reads CASSDDRGRGYGYTF. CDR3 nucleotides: TGTGCCAGCAGTGACGACAGGGGACGAGGCTATGGCTACACCTTC.